This T cell receptor (beta chain) was recovered during a study of T-cell reconstitution after alpha-beta-depleted transplantation in children. A library of TCRbeta sequences, prepared with unique molecular identifiers, was generated. From the PCR reads, TCRdb called clonotypes with MiXCR, one entry per CDR3 protein. The profile shows 250,000 to 350,000 distinct CDR3 sequences, 9.9% of them singletons. Germline V gene sequence: CDR1 LGHDT, CDR2 YNNKEL (reference sequence). J lost 5 bases, V lost 5 bases, and 6 bases had no gene match. The CDR3 runs to 16 residues. This clonotype has at least ten counts.

The chain has TRBV3-1 and TRBJ2-3, with 14 bases lining up with TRBD2. The sequenced sample was PBMCs from the stem cell graft donor, obtained from the stem cell graft. The receptor was derived from a human donor who donated a stem cell graft to a child with SCID. CDR3 amino acids: CASSSTSGGAGDTQYF. The CDR3 bases are TGTGCCAGCAGCTCGACTAGCGGGGGGGCTGGAGATACGCAGTATTTT.